This TCR beta chain was identified during a study of patients and donors after allogeneic stem cell transplantation. The CDR3 totals 13 residues. Germline-derived CDR1 and CDR2 are SGHTA and FQGNSA. The V and J ends lost 5 bases and 3 bases respectively, with 10 bases between them. Using its own MiXCR run on the RT-PCR reads, TCRdb lists one record per CDR3 protein. The data hold some 21,000 distinct CDR3 sequences, with around 31% observed a single time. The sample consisted of blood, either unsorted or a sorted T cell fraction (not recorded which). The chain links TRBV7-2 to TRBJ1-1; D not certain. This receptor was taken from a human donor who was either an allogeneic HSCT recipient or a stem cell or donor lymphocyte infusion donor (not recorded which). It is not recorded whose cells these are; they may come from a transplant donor. Here the CDR3 DNA reads TGTGCCAGCAGCCTACGCGCGTACACTGAAGCTTTCTTT. Protein product: CASSLRAYTEAFF.